These 10 T cell receptor beta chains originate from one sample sequenced in a study of monozygotic twins with inflammatory bowel disease. TCRdb reprocessed the 5' RACE reads; each CDR3 protein has one entry and no DNA is given. The specimen's table records 400,000 to 500,000 distinct CDR3 sequences. Sequences were obtained from blood. The origin of the receptors is a human donor with ulcerative colitis or Crohn's disease, or a healthy co-twin of an affected twin (not recorded which).

V gene TRBV18 combines with J gene TRBJ2-3; TCRdb returns TRBD1, unconfirmable since there is no DNA. CDR1 and CDR2 (germline): KGHSH, LQKENI. The CDR3 is 14 amino acids. The CDR3 loop reads CASSPLSGADTQYF.

V usage is TRBV28 and J usage is TRBJ2-7; TCRdb designates TRBD1, a call that cannot be tested without DNA. CDR1 is MDHEN and CDR2 is SYDVKM in the germline V gene. This CDR3 is 19 amino acids long. The CDR3 sequence is CASSPLGVAPNSKSYEQYF.

The chain has TRBV4-3 and TRBJ2-3. From germline, CDR1 is LGHNA and CDR2 YSLEER. The CDR3 is made up of 15 amino acids. The CDR3 reads CASSLTGASRDTQYF.

The rearrangement uses TRBV29-1 and TRBJ2-7; TCRdb proposes TRBD1, but this gene call is untestable without DNA. CDR1 SQVTM and CDR2 ANQGSEA come from the germline V gene. This CDR3 has 14 residues. CDR3: CSVRKGQGNYEQYF.

The chain recombines TRBV20-1 with TRBJ2-3; the TCRdb call, TRBD1, lacks DNA for checking. The CDR3 is 16 amino acids. CDR1 and CDR2 (germline): DFQATT, SNEGSKA (reference sequence). The CDR3: CSAPPASGKFTDTQYF.

The gene calls are TRBV20-1 and TRBJ2-1. This CDR3 is 11 amino acids long. Germline V gene sequence: CDR1 DFQATT, CDR2 SNEGSKA (reference sequence). The CDR3 region is CSALQRDEQFF.

The chain is built from TRBV5-1 and TRBJ2-5; lacking DNA, the TRBD1 call made by TCRdb goes unchecked. CDR1 SGHRS and CDR2 YFSETQ come from the germline V gene. The CDR3 sequence is 15 residues long. CDR3 sequence reads: CASSLDVSRQETQYF. Full variable domain (rest looked up from reference TRBV5-1 and TRBJ2-5): KAGVTQTPRYLIKTRGQQVTLSCSPISGHRSVSWYQQTPGQGLQFLFEYFSETQRNKGNFPGRFSGRQFSNSRSEMNVSTLELGDSALYLCASSLDVSRQETQYFGPGTRLLVL.

The rearrangement links TRBV5-1 to TRBJ2-5. The CDR3 extends over 14 amino acids. Germline CDR1 and CDR2: SGHRS and YFSETQ. The CDR3 reads CASSLVADKETQYF.

The CDR3 reads CASSPPYGQEPNEKLFF. V gene TRBV18 combines with J gene TRBJ1-4; TCRdb's D gene call, TRBD1, goes unchecked for lack of DNA. Germline-derived CDR1 and CDR2 are KGHSH and LQKENI. CDR3 length: 17 amino acids.

The gene calls are TRBV20-1 and TRBJ1-2; TCRdb returns TRBD1, unconfirmable since there is no DNA. The CDR3 covers 13 residues. CDR1 DFQATT and CDR2 SNEGSKA come from the germline V gene (reference sequence). CDR3 protein: CSARPDNLYGYTF.